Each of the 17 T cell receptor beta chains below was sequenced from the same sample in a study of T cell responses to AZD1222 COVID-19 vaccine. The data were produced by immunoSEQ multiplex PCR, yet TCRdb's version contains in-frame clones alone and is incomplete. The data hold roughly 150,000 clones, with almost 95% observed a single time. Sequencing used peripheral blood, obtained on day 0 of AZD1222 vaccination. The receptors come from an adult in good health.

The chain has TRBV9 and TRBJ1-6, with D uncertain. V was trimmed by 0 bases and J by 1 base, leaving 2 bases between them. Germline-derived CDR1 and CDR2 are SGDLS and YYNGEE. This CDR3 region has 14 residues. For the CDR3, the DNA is TGTGCCAGCAGCGTAGGGTCCTATAATTCACCCCTCCACTTT. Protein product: CASSVGSYNSPLHF.

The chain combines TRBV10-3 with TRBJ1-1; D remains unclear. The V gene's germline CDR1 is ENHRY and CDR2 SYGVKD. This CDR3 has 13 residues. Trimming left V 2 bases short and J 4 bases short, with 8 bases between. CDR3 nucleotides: TGTGCCATCAGTGAGGGAGAGAGCACTGAAGCTTTCTTT. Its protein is CAISEGESTEAFF.

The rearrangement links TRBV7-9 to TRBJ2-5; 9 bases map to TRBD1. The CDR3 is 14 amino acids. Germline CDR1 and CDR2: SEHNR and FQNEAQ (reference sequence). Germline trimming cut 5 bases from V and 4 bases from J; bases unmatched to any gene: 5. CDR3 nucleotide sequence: TGTGCCAGCAGCCACGGGACAGGGAGAGAGACCCAGTACTTC. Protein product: CASSHGTGRETQYF.

CDR3 bases: TGTGCCATCTGGGAAGGGCGGGGCGAGCAGTACTTC. Protein product: CAIWEGRGEQYF. The rearrangement joins TRBV10-3 to TRBJ2-7; perhaps TRBD2 as D (6 bases). The CDR3 length is 12 residues. The germline gives CDR1 ENHRY, CDR2 SYGVKD. V lost 8 bases and J lost 6, with 14 bases in between.

For the CDR3, the DNA is TGCGCCAGCAGCCAAGCGGGAAACAGGGTAGGGGTAGCTTTCTTT. Amino acids: CASSQAGNRVGVAFF. The chain couples TRBV4-1 to TRBJ1-1; maybe TRBD1 (6 bases). The V end was cut by 1 base, the J end by 10 bases, with 19 bases between. CDR1 is MGHRA and CDR2 is YSYEKL in the germline V gene. The CDR3 spans 15 residues.

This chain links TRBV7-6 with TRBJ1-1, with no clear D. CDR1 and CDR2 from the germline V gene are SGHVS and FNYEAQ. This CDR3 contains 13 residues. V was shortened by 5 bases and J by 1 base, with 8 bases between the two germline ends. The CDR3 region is CASSQDENTEAFF. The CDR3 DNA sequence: TGTGCCAGCAGCCAAGACGAGAACACTGAAGCTTTCTTT.

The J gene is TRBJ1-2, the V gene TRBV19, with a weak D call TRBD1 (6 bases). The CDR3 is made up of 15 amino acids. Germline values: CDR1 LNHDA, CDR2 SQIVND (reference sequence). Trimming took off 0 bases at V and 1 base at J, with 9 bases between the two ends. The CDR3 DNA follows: TGTGCCAGTAGTATAGATAAGGGGGATAACTATGGCTACACCTTC. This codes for CASSIDKGDNYGYTF.

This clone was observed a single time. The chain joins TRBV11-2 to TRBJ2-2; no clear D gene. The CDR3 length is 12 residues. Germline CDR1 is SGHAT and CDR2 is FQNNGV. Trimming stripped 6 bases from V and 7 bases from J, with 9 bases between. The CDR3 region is CASRRSSGELFF. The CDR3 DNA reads TGTGCCAGCAGGCGCAGTAGCGGGGAGCTGTTTTTT.

CDR3 sequence reads: CASSLSERGGSYF. The DNA of the CDR3 is TGTGCCAGCAGCTTAAGTGAGCGGGGGGGTTCGTATTTT. This chain uses TRBV7-2 with TRBJ2-3; 10 nucleotides line up with TRBD2. Germline assignment: CDR1 SGHTA and CDR2 FQGNSA. This CDR3 comprises 13 residues. The V and J ends lost 2 bases and 14 bases, in that order; junction bases with no gene match: 7.

Here the CDR3 DNA reads TGCGCCAGCAGCCATTCCCCGGAGCGGGGTCAGCCCCAGCATTTT. Its translation: CASSHSPERGQPQHF. The gene calls are TRBV4-1 and TRBJ1-5; D not resolved. The CDR3 has 15 amino acids. Germline V CDR1 and CDR2: MGHRA, YSYEKL. With 3 bases removed from V and 6 bases from J, the gap between germline ends came to 15 bases.

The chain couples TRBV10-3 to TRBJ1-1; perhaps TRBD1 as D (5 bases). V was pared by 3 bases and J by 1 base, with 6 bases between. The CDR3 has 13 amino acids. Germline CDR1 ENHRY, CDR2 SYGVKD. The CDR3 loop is CAISERGNTEAFF. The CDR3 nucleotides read TGTGCCATCAGTGAAAGGGGGAACACTGAAGCTTTCTTT.

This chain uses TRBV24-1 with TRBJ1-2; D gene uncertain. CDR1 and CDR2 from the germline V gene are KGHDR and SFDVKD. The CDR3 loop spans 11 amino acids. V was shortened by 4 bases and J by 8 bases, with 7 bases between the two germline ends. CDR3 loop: CATSDPSGYTF. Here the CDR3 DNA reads TGTGCCACCAGTGACCCGAGCGGCTACACCTTC.

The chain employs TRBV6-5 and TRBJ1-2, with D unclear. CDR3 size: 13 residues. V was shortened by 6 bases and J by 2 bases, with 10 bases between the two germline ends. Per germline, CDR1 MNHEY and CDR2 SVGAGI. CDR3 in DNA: TGTGCCAGCAGGCCTACGGAAAACTATGGCTACACCTTC. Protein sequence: CASRPTENYGYTF.

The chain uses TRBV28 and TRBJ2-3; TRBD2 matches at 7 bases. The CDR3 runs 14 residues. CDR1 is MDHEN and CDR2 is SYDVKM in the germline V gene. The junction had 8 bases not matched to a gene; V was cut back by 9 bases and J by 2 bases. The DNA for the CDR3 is TGTGCCAGTACTAGCGCCCAATACACAGATACGCAGTATTTT. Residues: CASTSAQYTDTQYF.

In nucleotides, the CDR3 is TGCGCCAGCAGTCTCCCGGGGCAGGTCGGGGCCTATGGCTACACCTTC. It specifies CASSLPGQVGAYGYTF. V and J are TRBV23-1 and TRBJ1-2; tentative D call: TRBD1 (5 bases). TRBV23-1 is an ORF for which the function is uncertain. Trimming took off 4 bases at V and 4 bases at J, with 19 bases between the two ends. The CDR3 runs 16 residues.

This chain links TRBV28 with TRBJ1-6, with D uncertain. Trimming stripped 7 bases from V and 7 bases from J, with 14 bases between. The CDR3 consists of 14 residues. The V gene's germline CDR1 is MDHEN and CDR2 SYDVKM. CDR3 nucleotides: TGTGCCAGCACCCGGGTTACAGTAAATTCACCCCTCCACTTT. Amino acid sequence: CASTRVTVNSPLHF.

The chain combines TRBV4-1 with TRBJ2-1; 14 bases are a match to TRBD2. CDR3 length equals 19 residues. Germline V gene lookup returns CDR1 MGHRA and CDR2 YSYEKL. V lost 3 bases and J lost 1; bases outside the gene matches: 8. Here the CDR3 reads CASSHDPGLAGDSYNEQFF. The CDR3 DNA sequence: TGCGCCAGCAGCCATGATCCGGGACTAGCGGGGGATTCCTACAATGAGCAGTTCTTC.